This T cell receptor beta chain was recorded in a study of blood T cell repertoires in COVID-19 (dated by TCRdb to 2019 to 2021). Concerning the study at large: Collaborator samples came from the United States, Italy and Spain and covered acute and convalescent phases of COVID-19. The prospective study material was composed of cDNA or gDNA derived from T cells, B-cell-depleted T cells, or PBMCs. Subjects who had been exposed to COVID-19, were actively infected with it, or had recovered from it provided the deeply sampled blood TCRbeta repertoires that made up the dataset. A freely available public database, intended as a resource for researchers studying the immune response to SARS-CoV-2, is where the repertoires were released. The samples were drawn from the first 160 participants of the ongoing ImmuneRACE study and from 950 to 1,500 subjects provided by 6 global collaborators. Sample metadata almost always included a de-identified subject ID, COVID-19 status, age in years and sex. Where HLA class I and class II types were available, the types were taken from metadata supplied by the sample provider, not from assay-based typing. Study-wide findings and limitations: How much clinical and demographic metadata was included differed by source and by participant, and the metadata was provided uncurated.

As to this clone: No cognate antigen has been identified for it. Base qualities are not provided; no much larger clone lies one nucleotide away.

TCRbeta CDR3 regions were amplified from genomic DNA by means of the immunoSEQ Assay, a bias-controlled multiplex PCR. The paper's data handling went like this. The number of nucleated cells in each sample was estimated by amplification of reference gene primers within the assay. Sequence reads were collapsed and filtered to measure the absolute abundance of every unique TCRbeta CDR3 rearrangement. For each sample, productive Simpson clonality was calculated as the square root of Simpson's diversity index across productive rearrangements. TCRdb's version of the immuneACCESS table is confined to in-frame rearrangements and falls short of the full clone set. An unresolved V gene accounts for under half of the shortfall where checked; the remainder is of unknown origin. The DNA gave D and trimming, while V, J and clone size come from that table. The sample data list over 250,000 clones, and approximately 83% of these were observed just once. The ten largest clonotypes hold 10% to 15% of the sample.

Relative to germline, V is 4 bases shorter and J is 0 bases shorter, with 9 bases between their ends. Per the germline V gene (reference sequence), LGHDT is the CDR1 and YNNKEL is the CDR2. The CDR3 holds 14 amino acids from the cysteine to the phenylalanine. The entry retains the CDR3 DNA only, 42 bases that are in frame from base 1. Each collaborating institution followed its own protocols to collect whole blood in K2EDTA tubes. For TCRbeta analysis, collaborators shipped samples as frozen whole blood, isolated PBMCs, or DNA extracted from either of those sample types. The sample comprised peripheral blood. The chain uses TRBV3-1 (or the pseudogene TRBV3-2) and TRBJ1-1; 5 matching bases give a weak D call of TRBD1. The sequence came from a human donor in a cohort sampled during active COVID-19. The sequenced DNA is TGTGCCAGCAGCCGCGGGGCCATGAACACTGAAGCTTTCTTT. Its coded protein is CASSRGAMNTEAFF.